This T cell receptor (beta chain) was sequenced in a study of blood T cell repertoires in COVID-19 (dated by TCRdb to 2018 to 2020). For context, the study as a whole: Collaborator samples came from the United States, Italy and Spain and covered acute and convalescent phases of COVID-19. The repertoires were made available in a free public database intended to serve as a resource for research on the immune response to SARS-CoV-2. Sample metadata almost always included a de-identified subject ID, COVID-19 status, age in years and sex. Where available, HLA class I and class II types were taken from metadata supplied by the sample provider and were not determined by assay-based typing. The prospective study material was composed of cDNA or gDNA derived from T cells, B-cell-depleted T cells, or PBMCs. The samples were drawn from the first 160 participants of the ongoing ImmuneRACE study and from under 1,500 subjects provided by 6 global collaborators. Deeply sampled blood TCRbeta repertoires from subjects exposed to, actively infected with, or recovered from COVID-19 were included in the dataset. The full study reports these points: Clinical and demographic metadata were provided uncurated, with the amount varying by source and participant.

TCRbeta CDR3 regions were amplified from genomic DNA by means of the immunoSEQ Assay, a bias-controlled multiplex PCR. Per the original workflow: The number of nucleated cells in each sample was estimated from the amplification of reference gene primers within the assay. Sequence reads were collapsed and filtered to measure the absolute abundance of every unique TCRbeta CDR3 rearrangement. For each sample, productive Simpson clonality was calculated as the square root of Simpson's diversity index across productive rearrangements. The source is immuneACCESS, and TCRdb retained only in-frame sequences with V and J called. Part of the clones is not carried over; for the studies checked, unresolved V genes explain less than half of this, and the remainder is unexplained. Clonal size and the V and J genes are those of that table, whereas D and trimming came from the DNA. The sample records hundreds of thousands of clones, about four fifths of which are singletons. The top ten constitute roughly 10% of the sample.

Each collaborating institution followed its own protocols to collect whole blood in K2EDTA tubes. For TCRbeta analysis, collaborators shipped samples as frozen whole blood, isolated PBMCs, or DNA extracted from either of those sample types. With regard to this clone: Its antigen is still unknown. There are no base qualities to consult, and no much larger clone falls within one base.

The germline V gene provides CDR1 MNHEY and CDR2 SVGAGI. Taken from cysteine to phenylalanine, the CDR3 has 14 residues. CDR3 DNA only is kept here, 42 bases in frame from base 1. Trimming costs V 5 bases and J 1 base, and their ends lie 11 bases apart. The rearrangement joined TRBV6-5 to TRBJ1-1; D gene: possibly TRBD1, on 6 matching bases. This TCR was sampled from a woman older than 75 with acute or convalescent COVID-19. Material for sequencing was peripheral blood. The nucleotide sequence is TGTGCCAGCAGTCGTCTACAGGGGAACACTGAAGCTTTCTTT. This sequence encodes CASSRLQGNTEAFF.